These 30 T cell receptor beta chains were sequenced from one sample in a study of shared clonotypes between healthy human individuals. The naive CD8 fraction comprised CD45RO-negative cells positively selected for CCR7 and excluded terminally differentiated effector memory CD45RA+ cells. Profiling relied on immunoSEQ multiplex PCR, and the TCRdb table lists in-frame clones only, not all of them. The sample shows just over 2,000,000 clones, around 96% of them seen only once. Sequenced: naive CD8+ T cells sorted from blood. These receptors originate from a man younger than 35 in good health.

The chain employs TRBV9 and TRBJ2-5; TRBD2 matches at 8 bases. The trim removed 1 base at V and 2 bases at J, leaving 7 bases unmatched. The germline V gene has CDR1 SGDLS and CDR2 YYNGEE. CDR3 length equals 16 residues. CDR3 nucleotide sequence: TGTGCCAGCAGCGTAACCGGGGGGGATTATCAAGAGACCCAGTACTTC. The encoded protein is CASSVTGGDYQETQYF.

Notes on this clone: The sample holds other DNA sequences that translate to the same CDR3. Here the CDR3 DNA reads TGTGCCAGCAGCGGCGGAGGAGAGACCCAGTACTTC. It is translated as CASSGGGETQYF. The chain couples TRBV9 to TRBJ2-5; a possible D gene is TRBD2 (5 bases). Trimming cost V 3 bases and J 4 bases, with 7 bases left between them. The CDR3 sequence is 12 residues long. The germline V gene has CDR1 SGDLS and CDR2 YYNGEE.

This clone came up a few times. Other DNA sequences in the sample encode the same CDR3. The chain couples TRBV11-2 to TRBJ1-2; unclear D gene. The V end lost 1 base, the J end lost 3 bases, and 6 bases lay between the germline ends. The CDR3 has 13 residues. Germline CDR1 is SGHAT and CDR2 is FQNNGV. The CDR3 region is CASSLVGDYGYTF. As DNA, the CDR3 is TGTGCCAGCAGCTTAGTTGGGGACTATGGCTACACCTTC. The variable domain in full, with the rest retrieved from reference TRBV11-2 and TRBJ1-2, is EAGVAQSPRYKIIEKRQSVAFWCNPISGHATLYWYQQILGQGPKLLIQFQNNGVVDDSQLPKDRFSAERLKGVDSTLKIQPAKLEDSAVYLCASSLVGDYGYTFGSGTRLTVV.

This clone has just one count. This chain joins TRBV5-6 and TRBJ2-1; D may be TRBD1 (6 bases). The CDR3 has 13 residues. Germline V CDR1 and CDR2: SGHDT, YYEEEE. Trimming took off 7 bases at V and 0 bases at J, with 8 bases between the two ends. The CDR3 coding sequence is TGTGCCAGCGACAGGAGCTCCTACAATGAGCAGTTCTTC. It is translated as CASDRSSYNEQFF.

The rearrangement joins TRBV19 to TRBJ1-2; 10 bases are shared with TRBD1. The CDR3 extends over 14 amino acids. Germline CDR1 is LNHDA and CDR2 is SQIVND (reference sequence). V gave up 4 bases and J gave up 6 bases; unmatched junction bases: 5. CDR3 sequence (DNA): TGTGCCAGTAGTACTCTCGACAGGGGGCATGGCTACACCTTC. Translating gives CASSTLDRGHGYTF.

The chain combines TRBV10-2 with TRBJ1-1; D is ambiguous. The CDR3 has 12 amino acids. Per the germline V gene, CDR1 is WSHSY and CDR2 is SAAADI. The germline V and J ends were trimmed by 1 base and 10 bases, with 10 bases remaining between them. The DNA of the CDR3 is TGCGCCAGCAGTGAGTGGGCAGCCATAGCTTTCTTT. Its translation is CASSEWAAIAFF.

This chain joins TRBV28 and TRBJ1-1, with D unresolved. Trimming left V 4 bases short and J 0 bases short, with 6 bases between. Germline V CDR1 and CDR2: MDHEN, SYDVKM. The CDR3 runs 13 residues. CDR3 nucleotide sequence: TGTGCCAGCAGTTGGGTTGTGAACACTGAAGCTTTCTTT. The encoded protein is CASSWVVNTEAFF.

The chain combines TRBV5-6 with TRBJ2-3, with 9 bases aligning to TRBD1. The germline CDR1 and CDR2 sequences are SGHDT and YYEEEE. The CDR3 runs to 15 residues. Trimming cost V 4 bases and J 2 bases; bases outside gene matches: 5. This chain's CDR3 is CASSLGQGNTDTQYF. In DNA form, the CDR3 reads TGTGCCAGCAGCCTGGGACAGGGCAACACAGATACGCAGTATTTT.

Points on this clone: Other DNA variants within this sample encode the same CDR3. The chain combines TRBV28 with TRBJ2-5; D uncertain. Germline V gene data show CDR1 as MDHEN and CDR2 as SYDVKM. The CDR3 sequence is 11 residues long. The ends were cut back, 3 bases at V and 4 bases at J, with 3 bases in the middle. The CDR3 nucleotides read TGTGCCAGCAGTTTCGCAGAGACCCAGTACTTC. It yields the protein CASSFAETQYF. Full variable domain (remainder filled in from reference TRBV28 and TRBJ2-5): DVKVTQSSRYLVKRTGEKVFLECVQDMDHENMFWYRQDPGLGLRLIYFSYDVKMKEKGDIPEGYSVSREKKERFSLILESASTNQTSMYLCASSFAETQYFGPGTRLLVL.

CDR3 coding DNA: TGTGCCAGCAGTTACCGGGGACAACTCTACGAGCAGTACTTC. Its protein product is CASSYRGQLYEQYF. The V call is TRBV28, the J call TRBJ2-7; possibly TRBD1 for D (6 bases). Trimming pared 4 bases from V and 3 bases from J, leaving 13 bases between. CDR1 and CDR2 from the germline V gene are MDHEN and SYDVKM. The CDR3 is made up of 14 amino acids.

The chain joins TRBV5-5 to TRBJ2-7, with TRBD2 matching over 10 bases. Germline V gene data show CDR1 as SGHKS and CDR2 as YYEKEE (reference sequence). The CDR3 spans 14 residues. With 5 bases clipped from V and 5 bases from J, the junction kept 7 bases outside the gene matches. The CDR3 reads CASRILAGRDEQYF. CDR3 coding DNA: TGTGCCAGCAGGATACTAGCGGGAAGGGACGAGCAGTACTTC.

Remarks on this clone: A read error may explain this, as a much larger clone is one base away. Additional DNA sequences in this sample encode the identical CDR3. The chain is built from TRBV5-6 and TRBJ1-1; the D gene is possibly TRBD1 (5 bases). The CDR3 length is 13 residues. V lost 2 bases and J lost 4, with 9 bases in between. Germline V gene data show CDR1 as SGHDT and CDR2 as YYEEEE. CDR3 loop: CASSLGGGTEAFF. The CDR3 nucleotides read TGTGCCAGCAGCTTAGGTGGGGGCACTGAAGCTTTCTTT.

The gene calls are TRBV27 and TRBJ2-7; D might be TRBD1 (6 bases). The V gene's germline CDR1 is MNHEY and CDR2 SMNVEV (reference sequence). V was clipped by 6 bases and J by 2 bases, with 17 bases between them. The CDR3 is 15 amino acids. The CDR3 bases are TGTGCCAGCAGCCCCACGACAGGCCTGCCCTACGAGCAGTACTTC. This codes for CASSPTTGLPYEQYF.

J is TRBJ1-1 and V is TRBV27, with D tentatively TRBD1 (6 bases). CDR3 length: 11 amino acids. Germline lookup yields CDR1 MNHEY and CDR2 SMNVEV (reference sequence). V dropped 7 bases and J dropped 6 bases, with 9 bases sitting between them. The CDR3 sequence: CASIQGPEAFF. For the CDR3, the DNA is TGTGCCAGCATACAGGGCCCTGAAGCTTTCTTT.

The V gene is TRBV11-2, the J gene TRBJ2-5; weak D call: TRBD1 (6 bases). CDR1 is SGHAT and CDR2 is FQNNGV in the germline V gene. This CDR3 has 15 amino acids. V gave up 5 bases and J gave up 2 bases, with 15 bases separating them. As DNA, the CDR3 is TGTGCCAGCAGCGCAGGGGTTATCGGGCAAGAGACCCAGTACTTC. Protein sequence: CASSAGVIGQETQYF.

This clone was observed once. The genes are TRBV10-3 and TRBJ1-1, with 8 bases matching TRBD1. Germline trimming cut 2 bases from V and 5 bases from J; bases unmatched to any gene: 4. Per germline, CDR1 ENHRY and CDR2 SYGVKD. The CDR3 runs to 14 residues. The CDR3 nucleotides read TGTGCCATCAGTGAGGGACAGGGTTGGACTGAAGCTTTCTTT. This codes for CAISEGQGWTEAFF.

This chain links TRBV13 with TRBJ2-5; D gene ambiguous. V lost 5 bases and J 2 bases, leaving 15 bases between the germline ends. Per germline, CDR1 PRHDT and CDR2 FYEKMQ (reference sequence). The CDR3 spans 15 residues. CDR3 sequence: CASSHLRTAQETQYF. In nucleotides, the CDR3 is TGTGCCAGCAGCCACCTTCGGACCGCACAAGAGACCCAGTACTTC.

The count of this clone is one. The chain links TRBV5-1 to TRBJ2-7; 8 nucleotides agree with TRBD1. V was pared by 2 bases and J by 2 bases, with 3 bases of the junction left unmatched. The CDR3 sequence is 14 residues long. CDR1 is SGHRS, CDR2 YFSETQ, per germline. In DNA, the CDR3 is TGCGCCAGCAGCTTCGAGACAGGGGCCTACGAGCAGTACTTC. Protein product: CASSFETGAYEQYF.

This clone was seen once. The CDR3 DNA sequence: TGTGCCTGGAGCAGGGAAAGCAATCAGCCCCAGCATTTT. It is translated as CAWSRESNQPQHF. This sequence joins TRBV30 and TRBJ1-5; TRBD1 might be the D (5 bases). The CDR3 extends over 13 amino acids. The germline V gene has CDR1 GTSNPN and CDR2 SVGIG (reference sequence). Trimming left V 3 bases short and J 1 base short, with 7 bases between. The variable domain in full, completed from reference TRBV30 and TRBJ1-5, reads SQTIHQWPATLVQPVGSPLSLECTVEGTSNPNLYWYRQAAGRGLQLLFYSVGIGQISSEVPQNLSASRPQDRQFILSSKKLLLSDSGFYLCAWSRESNQPQHFGDGTRLSIL.

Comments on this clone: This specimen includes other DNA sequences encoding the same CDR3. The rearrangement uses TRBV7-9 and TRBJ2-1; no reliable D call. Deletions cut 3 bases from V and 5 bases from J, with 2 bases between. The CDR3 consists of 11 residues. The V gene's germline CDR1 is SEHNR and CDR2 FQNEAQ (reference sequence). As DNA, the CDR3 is TGTGCCAGCAGCTTGGACAATGAGCAGTTCTTC. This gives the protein CASSLDNEQFF.

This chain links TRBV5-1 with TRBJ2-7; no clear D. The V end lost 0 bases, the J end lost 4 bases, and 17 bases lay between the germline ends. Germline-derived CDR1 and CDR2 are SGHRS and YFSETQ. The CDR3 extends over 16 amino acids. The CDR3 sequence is CASSLEGSLLTYEQYF. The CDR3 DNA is TGCGCCAGCAGCTTGGAAGGGTCGCTCCTTACTTACGAGCAGTACTTC.

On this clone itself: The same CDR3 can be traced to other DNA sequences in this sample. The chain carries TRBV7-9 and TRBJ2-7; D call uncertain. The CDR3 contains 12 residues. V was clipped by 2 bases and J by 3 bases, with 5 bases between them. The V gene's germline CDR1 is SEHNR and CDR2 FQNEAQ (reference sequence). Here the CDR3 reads CASSLQSYEQYF. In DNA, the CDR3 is TGTGCCAGCAGCTTACAGAGCTACGAGCAGTACTTC.

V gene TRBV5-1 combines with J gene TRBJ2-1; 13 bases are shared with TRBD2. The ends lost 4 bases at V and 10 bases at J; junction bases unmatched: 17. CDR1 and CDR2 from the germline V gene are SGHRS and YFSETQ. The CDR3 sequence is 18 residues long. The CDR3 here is CASSPGLAGNLAMVEQFF. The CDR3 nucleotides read TGCGCCAGCAGCCCGGGACTAGCGGGGAATCTAGCCATGGTGGAGCAGTTCTTC.

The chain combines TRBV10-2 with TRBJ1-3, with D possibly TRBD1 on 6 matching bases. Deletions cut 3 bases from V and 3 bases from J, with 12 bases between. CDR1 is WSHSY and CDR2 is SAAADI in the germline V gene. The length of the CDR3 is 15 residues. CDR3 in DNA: TGCGCCAGCAGTGATGGGGGGGCAGATGGAAACACCATATATTTT. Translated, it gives CASSDGGADGNTIYF.

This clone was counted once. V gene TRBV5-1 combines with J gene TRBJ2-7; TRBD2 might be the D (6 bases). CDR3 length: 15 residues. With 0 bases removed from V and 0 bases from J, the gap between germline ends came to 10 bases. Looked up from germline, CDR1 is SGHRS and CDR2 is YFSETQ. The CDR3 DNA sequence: TGCGCCAGCAGCTTGGGAAGGGGAGGCTCCTACGAGCAGTACTTC. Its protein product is CASSLGRGGSYEQYF.

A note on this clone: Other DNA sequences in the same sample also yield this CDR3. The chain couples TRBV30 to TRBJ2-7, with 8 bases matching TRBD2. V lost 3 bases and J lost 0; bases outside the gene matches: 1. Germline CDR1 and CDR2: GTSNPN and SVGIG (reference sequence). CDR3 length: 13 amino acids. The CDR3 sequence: CAWRLAGSYEQYF. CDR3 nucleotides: TGTGCCTGGAGGCTAGCGGGCTCCTACGAGCAGTACTTC. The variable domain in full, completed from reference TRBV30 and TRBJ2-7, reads SQTIHQWPATLVQPVGSPLSLECTVEGTSNPNLYWYRQAAGRGLQLLFYSVGIGQISSEVPQNLSASRPQDRQFILSSKKLLLSDSGFYLCAWRLAGSYEQYFGPGTRLTVT.

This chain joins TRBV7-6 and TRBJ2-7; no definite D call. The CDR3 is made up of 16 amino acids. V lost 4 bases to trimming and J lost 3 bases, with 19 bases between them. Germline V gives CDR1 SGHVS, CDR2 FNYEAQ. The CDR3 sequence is CASSYRAQILLYEQYF. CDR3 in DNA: TGTGCCAGCAGCTATCGGGCCCAAATCTTACTCTACGAGCAGTACTTC.

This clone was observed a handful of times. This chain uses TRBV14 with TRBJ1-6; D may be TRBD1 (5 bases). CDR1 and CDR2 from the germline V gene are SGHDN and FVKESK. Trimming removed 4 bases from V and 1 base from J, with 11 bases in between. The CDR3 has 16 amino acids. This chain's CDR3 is CASSPSGGSYNSPLHF. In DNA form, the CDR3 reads TGTGCCAGCAGCCCATCTGGGGGTTCCTATAATTCACCCCTCCACTTT.

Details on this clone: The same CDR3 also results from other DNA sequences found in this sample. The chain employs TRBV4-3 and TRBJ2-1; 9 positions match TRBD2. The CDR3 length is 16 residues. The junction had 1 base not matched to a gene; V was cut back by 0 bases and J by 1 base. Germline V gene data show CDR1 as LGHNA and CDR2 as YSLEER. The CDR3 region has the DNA TGCGCCAGCAGCCAAGATCTAGCGGGGTCCTACAATGAGCAGTTCTTC. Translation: CASSQDLAGSYNEQFF.

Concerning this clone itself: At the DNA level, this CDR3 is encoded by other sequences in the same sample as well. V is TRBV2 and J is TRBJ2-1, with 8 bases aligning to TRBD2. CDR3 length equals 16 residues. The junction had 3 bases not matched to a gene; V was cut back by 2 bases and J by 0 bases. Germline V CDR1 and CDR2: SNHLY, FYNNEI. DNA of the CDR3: TGTGCCAGCAGTGAAACCAGCGGGAGCTCCTACAATGAGCAGTTCTTC. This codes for CASSETSGSSYNEQFF.